This T cell receptor (beta chain) came from a study of human T cells and chemical hapten exposure. This clonotype appeared a few times. Time point indicated: patch test 2, 6 weeks after DPC sensitization. The treatment denotes: therapeutic diphenylcyclopropenone sensitization with weekly scalp DPC. Between the trimmed V and J ends, which lost 4 bases and 4 bases, there was a span of 10 bases. The CDR3 length is 12 residues. CDR1 and CDR2 from the germline V gene are SQVTM and ANQGSEA. One entry per CDR3 protein, called by TCRdb with MiXCR from the RACE reads. The sample contains tens of thousands of distinct CDR3 sequences, over 8.5% of which appear only once.

The chain recombines TRBV29-1 with TRBJ1-1, with D tentatively TRBD1 (5 bases). This receptor was identified in a man younger than 45 with alopecia areata. Some clones in this sample may be carry-over from other donors' samples. Sequencing was performed on whole blood, taken in connection with sensitization to the hapten diphenylcyclopropenone (DPC). The CDR3 loop reads CSVARDGTEAFF. DNA of the CDR3: TGCAGCGTTGCCAGGGACGGCACTGAAGCTTTCTTT.